These T cell receptor beta chains were read from a single sample in a study of T cell responses to AZD1222 COVID-19 vaccine. Measured with immunoSEQ multiplex PCR; TCRdb has only the in-frame clones, and not every one. The sample gives approximately 4,600 clones, around nine tenths of which show up once; roughly 5.2% is in the top ten. The sample was peripheral blood, taken 28 days after the second AZD1222 dose. Every receptor here comes from an adult who received the AZD1222 COVID-19 vaccine. CDR3s include the opening cysteine and the closing phenylalanine or tryptophan. The D gene is left open where the match is weak. Size is omitted from some rows. Given values are once, few, many or a class for expanded clones.

D gene: TRBD2
V gene: TRBV4-1
clone size: NA
CDR3 length: 16
J gene: TRBJ2-7
CDR3 protein: CASSQAGLAGTYEQYF
CDR3 DNA: TGCGCCAGCAGCCAAGCGGGACTAGCGGGTACCTACGAGCAGTACTTC

D gene: TRBD2
V gene: TRBV6-2/TRBV6-3
clone size: NA
CDR3 length: 16
J gene: TRBJ2-4
CDR3 protein: CASSYTGREGKNIQYF
CDR3 DNA: TGTGCCAGCAGTTACACGGGCAGGGAGGGGAAAAACATTCAGTACTTC

D gene: NA
V gene: TRBV18
clone size: NA
CDR3 length: 13
J gene: TRBJ2-5
CDR3 protein: CASSPGRQETQYF
CDR3 DNA: TGTGCCAGCTCACCAGGCCGCCAAGAGACCCAGTACTTC

D gene: TRBD1
V gene: TRBV5-4
clone size: NA
CDR3 length: 15
J gene: TRBJ1-2
CDR3 protein: CASSLAWGQGSGYTF
CDR3 DNA: TGTGCCAGCAGCTTGGCCTGGGGACAGGGTAGCGGCTACACCTTC

D gene: TRBD1
V gene: TRBV6-2/TRBV6-3
clone size: NA
CDR3 length: 17
J gene: TRBJ2-5
CDR3 protein: CASSYSISTGRQETQYF
CDR3 DNA: TGTGCCAGCAGTTACTCGATCTCGACAGGGCGCCAAGAGACCCAGTACTTC

D gene: TRBD2
V gene: TRBV7-2
clone size: NA
CDR3 length: 16
J gene: TRBJ2-7
CDR3 protein: CASSLGSSGVTYEQYF
CDR3 DNA: TGTGCCAGCAGCTTAGGGTCTAGCGGGGTAACCTACGAGCAGTACTTC

D gene: NA
V gene: TRBV10-3
clone size: NA
CDR3 length: 19
J gene: TRBJ1-1
CDR3 protein: CAISERWTPGKALNTEAFF
CDR3 DNA: TGTGCCATCAGTGAGAGGTGGACCCCGGGGAAAGCCTTGAACACTGAAGCTTTCTTT

D gene: TRBD1
V gene: TRBV19
clone size: NA
CDR3 length: 16
J gene: TRBJ2-2
CDR3 protein: CASTPLVGTGALQLFF
CDR3 DNA: TGTGCCAGTACCCCACTAGTAGGGACAGGGGCCCTCCAGCTGTTTTTT

D gene: TRBD1
V gene: TRBV5-5
clone size: once
CDR3 length: 12
J gene: TRBJ2-1
CDR3 protein: CAMGTGVDEQFF
CDR3 DNA: TGTGCCATGGGGACAGGGGTGGATGAGCAGTTCTTC

D gene: NA
V gene: TRBV6-1
clone size: NA
CDR3 length: 16
J gene: TRBJ1-5
CDR3 protein: CASSEWLKAGNQPQHF
CDR3 DNA: TGTGCCAGCAGTGAATGGCTAAAGGCAGGCAATCAGCCCCAGCATTTT

D gene: TRBD1
V gene: TRBV2
clone size: few
CDR3 length: 13
J gene: TRBJ2-7
CDR3 protein: CARQTGDGYEQYF
CDR3 DNA: TGTGCCAGACAGACAGGGGACGGCTACGAGCAGTACTTC

D gene: TRBD2
V gene: TRBV4-1
clone size: NA
CDR3 length: 15
J gene: TRBJ2-7
CDR3 protein: CASSYGTSGSYEQYF
CDR3 DNA: TGCGCCAGCAGCTACGGGACTAGCGGGAGCTACGAGCAGTACTTC

D gene: NA
V gene: TRBV28
clone size: NA
CDR3 length: 15
J gene: TRBJ1-1
CDR3 protein: CASSLPGTGNTEAFF
CDR3 DNA: TGTGCCAGCAGTTTACCCGGGACGGGGAACACTGAAGCTTTCTTT

D gene: TRBD1
V gene: TRBV27
clone size: NA
CDR3 length: 12
J gene: TRBJ1-5
CDR3 protein: CASSTGDQPQHF
CDR3 DNA: TGTGCCAGCAGCACAGGGGATCAGCCCCAGCATTTT

D gene: NA
V gene: TRBV27
clone size: NA
CDR3 length: 13
J gene: TRBJ2-5
CDR3 protein: CASARRVQETQYF
CDR3 DNA: TGTGCCAGCGCAAGGCGGGTGCAAGAGACCCAGTACTTC

D gene: NA
V gene: TRBV3-1/TRBV3-2
clone size: NA
CDR3 length: 14
J gene: TRBJ1-3
CDR3 protein: CASTPLDSGNTIYF
CDR3 DNA: TGTGCCAGCACCCCATTGGACTCTGGAAACACCATATATTTT

D gene: TRBD2
V gene: TRBV6-2/TRBV6-3
clone size: few
CDR3 length: 14
J gene: TRBJ2-3
CDR3 protein: CASSGEGSTDTQYF
CDR3 DNA: TGTGCCAGCAGTGGGGAGGGCTCCACAGATACGCAGTATTTT

D gene: NA
V gene: TRBV11-2
clone size: NA
CDR3 length: 16
J gene: TRBJ2-7
CDR3 protein: CASSLELSPPLYEQYF
CDR3 DNA: TGTGCCAGCAGCTTAGAGCTTAGCCCACCCTTATACGAGCAGTACTTC

D gene: TRBD2
V gene: TRBV9
clone size: NA
CDR3 length: 19
J gene: TRBJ2-1
CDR3 protein: CASSVGSGGPSGTYNEQFF
CDR3 DNA: TGTGCCAGCAGCGTAGGTAGCGGGGGCCCCTCCGGAACCTACAATGAGCAGTTCTTC

D gene: NA
V gene: TRBV5-6
clone size: NA
CDR3 length: 14
J gene: TRBJ1-5
CDR3 protein: CASSIQTASGPQHF
CDR3 DNA: TGTGCCAGCAGCATCCAAACAGCCTCCGGGCCCCAGCATTTT

D gene: NA
V gene: TRBV9
clone size: NA
CDR3 length: 14
J gene: TRBJ2-6
CDR3 protein: CASSVGSGANVLTF
CDR3 DNA: TGTGCCAGCAGCGTAGGGTCCGGGGCCAACGTCCTGACTTTC

D gene: TRBD1
V gene: TRBV28
clone size: few
CDR3 length: 15
J gene: TRBJ2-6
CDR3 protein: CASSQGTAGANVLTF
CDR3 DNA: TGTGCCAGCAGCCAGGGGACAGCTGGGGCCAACGTCCTGACTTTC